Presented here are 17 T cell receptor beta chains from one specimen sequenced in a study of graft-versus-host responses after intestinal transplantation. Lamina propria and intraepithelial lymphocytes were released by processing graft tissue. Method: immunoSEQ multiplex PCR; TCRdb's copy keeps in-frame clones and lacks some. The table has about 63,000 clones, 89% seen once; the top ten hold about 1.7%. The sequencing here drew on ileum tissue, taken approximately 370 days after transplant. The receptor set was obtained from a human patient who received an intestinal transplant, so some T cells may come from the graft donor.

This rearrangement joins TRBV5-6 to TRBJ2-7; D is ambiguous. Trimming took 0 bases from V and 3 from J, leaving 10 bases between them. CDR1 is SGHDT, CDR2 YYEEEE, per germline. This CDR3 is built from 14 residues. The CDR3 loop is CASSLGVTLYEQYF. In nucleotides, the CDR3 is TGTGCCAGCAGCTTGGGTGTGACGCTCTACGAGCAGTACTTC.

This clone was observed once. The genes are TRBV5-5 and TRBJ2-7, with D maybe TRBD2 (6 bases). The CDR3 has 15 amino acids. Germline values: CDR1 SGHKS, CDR2 YYEKEE (reference sequence). V was clipped by 0 bases and J by 4 bases, with 14 bases between them. CDR3 bases: TGTGCCAGCAGCTTGGCCGGAGGGTGGGTGTACGAGCAGTACTTC. Its translation is CASSLAGGWVYEQYF.

J is TRBJ1-2 and V is TRBV5-1; the D is unclear. Germline CDR1 SGHRS, CDR2 YFSETQ. The CDR3 is 13 residues long. Trimming stripped 2 bases from V and 1 base from J, with 6 bases between. CDR3: CASSLVVNYGYTF. CDR3 nucleotide sequence: TGCGCCAGCAGCTTAGTGGTTAACTATGGCTACACCTTC.

This chain connects TRBV25-1 to TRBJ2-1, with 9 bases aligning to TRBD1. CDR3 length: 14 residues. The germline V gene encodes CDR1 MGHDK and CDR2 SYGVNS. Losses at the gene ends were 6 bases for V and 2 bases for J; bases not matched to a gene: 2. The DNA for the CDR3 is TGTGCCAGCAGAACAGGGGGCGCCTACAATGAGCAGTTCTTC. Protein sequence: CASRTGGAYNEQFF.

V and J are TRBV6-1 and TRBJ2-7; D is undetermined. This CDR3 contains 13 residues. The germline V gene encodes CDR1 MNHNS and CDR2 SASEGT. Trimming took off 2 bases at V and 2 bases at J, with 7 bases between the two ends. In DNA form, the CDR3 reads TGTGCCAGCAGTGAATCCACAGCCTACGAGCAGTACTTC. Its translation: CASSESTAYEQYF.

The rearrangement links TRBV18 to TRBJ2-1; tentative D call: TRBD1 (5 bases). The CDR3 has 15 amino acids. The germline CDR1 and CDR2 sequences are KGHSH and LQKENI. Trimming shortened V by 3 bases and J by 4 bases, and 13 bases separated the two germline ends. CDR3 region: CASSPPVGQYNEQFF. The CDR3 coding sequence is TGTGCCAGCTCACCGCCCGTGGGGCAATACAATGAGCAGTTCTTC.

The CDR3 sequence: CASSYGRLANYGYTF. CDR3 DNA: TGTGCCAGCAGTTACGGCCGGTTAGCTAACTATGGCTACACCTTC. The chain uses TRBV6-5 and TRBJ1-2; no firm D call. The ends were cut back, 2 bases at V and 0 bases at J, with 10 bases in the middle. CDR3 length: 15 residues. Germline CDR1 and CDR2: MNHEY and SVGAGI.

The genes are TRBV4-1 and TRBJ1-5; possibly TRBD1 for D (6 bases). There are 15 residues in the CDR3. V shed 4 bases and J shed 4 bases, with 14 bases lying between them. Germline values: CDR1 MGHRA, CDR2 YSYEKL. The DNA of the CDR3 is TGCGCCAGCAGCCGCCTCCCAGGGGTAAATCAGCCCCAGCATTTT. Amino acid sequence: CASSRLPGVNQPQHF.

The V gene is TRBV19, the J gene TRBJ2-7; D might be TRBD1 or TRBD2, each matching 5 bases. Germline loops: CDR1 LNHDA, CDR2 SQIVND (reference sequence). The CDR3 length is 14 residues. V gave up 6 bases and J gave up 1 base, with 13 bases separating them. The CDR3 protein is CASSPGTASYEQYF. The CDR3 nucleotides are TGTGCCAGTAGCCCCGGGACGGCATCCTACGAGCAGTACTTC.

V is TRBV28 and J is TRBJ1-3; perhaps TRBD1 as D (5 bases). The V gene lost 6 bases and the J gene lost 0 bases, with 12 bases spanning the gap. Germline V gives CDR1 MDHEN, CDR2 SYDVKM. This CDR3 is 15 amino acids long. The CDR3: CASSPGTSSGNTIYF. Here the CDR3 DNA reads TGTGCCAGCAGCCCCGGGACGTCCTCTGGAAACACCATATATTTT.

This chain joins TRBV6-1 and TRBJ2-7, with D tentatively TRBD1 (6 bases). This CDR3 spans 13 amino acids. Germline loops: CDR1 MNHNS, CDR2 SASEGT. V was pared by 7 bases and J by 7 bases, with 17 bases between. CDR3 amino acids: CASTHRETREQYF. In DNA form, the CDR3 reads TGTGCCAGCACCCACAGGGAAACTCGGGAGCAGTACTTC.

V and J are TRBV29-1 and TRBJ2-5; D is perhaps TRBD1 (5 bases). Germline V CDR1 and CDR2: SQVTM, ANQGSEA. Trimming pared 3 bases from V and 3 bases from J, leaving 17 bases between. The CDR3 is 15 residues long. The CDR3 DNA reads as TGCAGCGTTGACCTTGTTGACAGTAGAGAAGAGACCCAGTACTTC. Its translation: CSVDLVDSREETQYF.

The gene calls are TRBV4-1 and TRBJ2-5; 9 bases fit TRBD1. With 3 bases clipped from V and 2 bases from J, the junction kept 4 bases outside the gene matches. Germline CDR1 MGHRA, CDR2 YSYEKL. This CDR3 region has 15 residues. The CDR3 DNA reads TGCGCCAGCAGCCACCCCGGGACAGGGCAAGAGACCCAGTACTTC. This translates into CASSHPGTGQETQYF.

The rearrangement joins TRBV4-1 to TRBJ2-7; 9 positions match TRBD2. With 5 bases clipped from V and 2 bases from J, the junction kept 7 bases outside the gene matches. Germline values: CDR1 MGHRA, CDR2 YSYEKL. CDR3 length: 15 amino acids. CDR3 region: CASSATSGPTYEQYF. The CDR3, as DNA: TGCGCCAGCAGCGCAACTAGCGGGCCAACCTACGAGCAGTACTTC.

CDR3 nucleotide sequence: TGTGCCATCAGTGTATCTACTGGGGGCGCTGGAAACACCATATATTTT. Translated: CAISVSTGGAGNTIYF. This chain joins TRBV10-3 and TRBJ1-3; TRBD1 might be the D (6 bases). V was cut by 4 bases and J by 2 bases, with 15 bases left in between. The CDR3 runs to 16 residues. Germline V gene data show CDR1 as ENHRY and CDR2 as SYGVKD.

J is TRBJ2-5 and V is TRBV6-6; 8 bases align to TRBD2. Germline assignment: CDR1 MNHNY and CDR2 SVGAGI (reference sequence). V was clipped by 7 bases and J by 2 bases; unmatched bases: 6. The CDR3 has 14 amino acids. CDR3 in amino acids: CASTLAGQQETQYF. CDR3 sequence (DNA): TGTGCCAGCACCTTAGCGGGACAACAAGAGACCCAGTACTTC.

The chain is built from TRBV4-2 and TRBJ1-2; D remains ambiguous. From germline, CDR1 is LGHNA and CDR2 YNFKEQ. V was cut by 3 bases and J by 1 base, with 12 bases left in between. This CDR3 is built from 15 residues. The CDR3 here is CASSHGPDINYGYTF. As DNA, the CDR3 is TGTGCCAGCAGCCACGGCCCCGATATTAACTATGGCTACACCTTC.